This record covers a single T cell receptor beta chain. The V and J ends lost 3 bases and 0 bases, in that order; junction bases with no gene match: 5. Germline CDR1 and CDR2: MGHDK and SYGVNS. The CDR3 has 16 amino acids. Sequencing was performed with immunoSEQ multiplex PCR; in TCRdb, only in-frame clones are kept and a portion is missing. The sample consists of some 150,000 clones, about four fifths of them appearing once. This specimen belongs to a study of blood T cell repertoires in COVID-19. The wider study: Spain, Italy and the United States supplied samples that represented acute and convalescent COVID-19. Sample material is recorded as cDNA or gDNA derived from T cells, B-cell-depleted T cells, or PBMCs.

The sample taken for sequencing was peripheral blood. This chain joins TRBV25-1 and TRBJ2-7; TRBD1 agrees at 10 bases. This clonotype was sampled from a man aged 60-69 years with acute or convalescent COVID-19. The CDR3 sequence: CASSDPGQGSSYEQYF. In DNA, the CDR3 is TGTGCCAGCAGTGACCCGGGACAGGGGAGCTCCTACGAGCAGTACTTC.